This T cell receptor (beta chain) was found in a study of T-cell memory formation after mild COVID-19. This clonotype occurred many times. Antigen unknown. Germline V gene sequence: CDR1 SGHKS, CDR2 YYEKEE (reference sequence). V lost 4 bases to trimming and J lost 11 bases; unmatched junction nucleotides: 9. There are 12 residues in the CDR3. General study results and limits: Cross-reactive memory apparently joined, as some responding clones appeared in pre-infection memory. CD4+ bias marked clones expanding day 15 to 37, unlike balanced contracting clones.

TCRdb called the 5' RACE reads again in MiXCR, with one record for every CDR3 protein. The sample shows 140,000 or so distinct CDR3 sequences, 6% to 6.5% of them seen only once. The gene calls are TRBV5-5 and TRBJ2-7; 7 positions agree with TRBD2. The sample comprised PBMCs or a T cell subset sorted from them (not recorded which). The source is an adult woman who had mild COVID-19 (a few samples of this study predate the infection). Cell type and time point are not known. The CDR3 loop is CASSTPPGLKYF. In DNA form, the CDR3 reads TGTGCCAGCAGCACGCCCCCGGGACTAAAGTACTTC.